Here is one T cell receptor beta chain with its context. The germline gives CDR1 MNHEY, CDR2 SVGAGI. This CDR3 is built from 13 residues. The data derive from a study of blood T cell repertoires in COVID-19. Overall study: Acute-phase and convalescent COVID-19 samples originated in the United States, Italy and Spain.

Exposed enrollees had met someone with a PCR-confirmed or clinician-diagnosed COVID-19 case at some point within the 2 weeks before study entry. Sequencing was performed with immunoSEQ multiplex PCR; in TCRdb, only in-frame clones are kept and a portion is missing. Found here are some 290,000 clones, over 90% of them singletons; the top ten hold almost 4%. The specimen was PBMCs or T cells enriched from blood (not recorded which). The V and J genes are TRBV6-5 and TRBJ1-1, with 9 bases aligning to TRBD1. The TCR sequence derives from a woman in her 30s who had been exposed to COVID-19. The CDR3 loop is CTVRQGVNTEAFF. As DNA, the CDR3 is TGTACTGTTAGACAGGGGGTGAACACTGAAGCTTTCTTT.